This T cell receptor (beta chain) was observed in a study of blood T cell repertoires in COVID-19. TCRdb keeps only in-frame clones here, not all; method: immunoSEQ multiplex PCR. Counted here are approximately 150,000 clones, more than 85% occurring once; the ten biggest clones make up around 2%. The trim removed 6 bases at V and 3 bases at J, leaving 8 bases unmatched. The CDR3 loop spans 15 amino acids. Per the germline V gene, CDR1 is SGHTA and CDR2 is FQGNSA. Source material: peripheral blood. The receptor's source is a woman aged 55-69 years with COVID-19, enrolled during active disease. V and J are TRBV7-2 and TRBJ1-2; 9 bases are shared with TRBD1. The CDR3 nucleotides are TGTGCCAGCAGTTCTTACAGGGGGCGCGACTATGGCTACACCTTC. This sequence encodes CASSSYRGRDYGYTF. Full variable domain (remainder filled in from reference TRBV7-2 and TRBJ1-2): GAGVSQSPSNKVTEKGKDVELRCDPISGHTALYWYRQSLGQGLEFLIYFQGNSAPDKSGLPSDRFSAERTGGSVSTLTIQRTQQEDSAVYLCASSSYRGRDYGYTFGSGTRLTVV.